This record looks at one T cell receptor beta chain sequence and its context. What it recognizes is unknown. The data derive from a study of T cells expressing NK-cell markers. Study results and caveats: The leading position in the CD3+CD56-NKG2C+ fraction of several donors also went to these clonotypes.

Each CDR3 protein gets one entry in TCRdb, which reprocessed the 5' RACE reads and gives no DNA. This sample's table reports about 390,000 distinct CDR3 sequences. CDR3 length equals 17 residues. Germline-derived CDR1 and CDR2 are SGHTA and FQGNSA. The V and J genes are TRBV7-2 and TRBJ2-3; absent DNA, TCRdb's TRBD2 call cannot be checked. This sequence originates from a woman aged 50 to 60 in good health. Material: blood T cells: a sorted CD56 or NKG2C T cell subset, CD4+ or CD8+ T cells, or bulk PBMC T cells (not recorded which). The CDR3 spells CASSFPQAGGNPDTQYF.